These 2 T cell receptor beta chains were sequenced from one sample in a study of CD8 T cells in Susac syndrome. After extraction with the RNeasy kit, 0.5 to 1 ug of the RNA was reverse transcribed using random hexamers. Using its own MiXCR run on the immunoSEQ multiplex PCR reads, TCRdb lists one record per CDR3 protein. The sample yields around 150,000 distinct CDR3 sequences, more than 85% seen once. Source material: CD4+ T cells from PBMCs. The origin of the receptors is a human donor with Susac syndrome.

The chain couples TRBV12-3 or TRBV12-4 to TRBJ1-2; possible D gene TRBD1, 6 bases. V lost 5 bases and J 4 bases, leaving 14 bases between the germline ends. CDR3 length: 14 residues. The CDR3, as DNA: TGTGCCAGCAGTGCGGACAGATTCTCCTATGGCTACACCTTC. It codes for CASSADRFSYGYTF.

This clonotype has a handful of counts. This sequence joins TRBV3-1 and TRBJ2-1; no definite D call. Germline CDR1 is LGHDT and CDR2 is YNNKEL (reference sequence). V lost 1 base, J lost 9 bases, and 4 bases lay in between. This CDR3 region has 11 residues. The CDR3 spells CASSQAGEQFF. The CDR3 coding sequence is TGTGCCAGCAGCCAAGCGGGTGAGCAGTTCTTC.